The present TCR beta chain was sequenced within a study of vaccination and CD4 T cells after COVID-19. Study outcomes and limitations: A nonsignificant rise from roughly 21 to 40 was seen in the median number of SARS-CoV-2-reactive clonotypes.

Sequence data for DNA of cultured CD4+ T cells were generated by the Oncomine TCR Beta short-read assay. MiXCR, run by TCRdb on the PCR reads, gives a single entry per CDR3 protein. Of about 14,000 distinct CDR3 sequences in the sample, around 46% are singletons; the top ten hold approximately 17%. Treatment: roughly 10-day PBMC culture with coronavirus spike peptide pools or control peptides (ViraFEST assay). As regards this clonotype: Its antigen is currently unknown.

The sequence derives from a human donor with COVID-19. Sequenced input: cultured CD4+ T cells from blood.

CDR3: CASSFPGYTNTEAFF. The CDR3 coding sequence is TGTGCCAGCAGCTTTCCCGGCTACACGAACACTGAAGCTTTCTTT. The rearrangement uses TRBV7-2 and TRBJ1-1; D is undetermined. The CDR3 spans 15 residues. CDR1 SGHTA and CDR2 FQGNSA come from the germline V gene. V was pared by 3 bases and J by 1 base, with 12 bases between.